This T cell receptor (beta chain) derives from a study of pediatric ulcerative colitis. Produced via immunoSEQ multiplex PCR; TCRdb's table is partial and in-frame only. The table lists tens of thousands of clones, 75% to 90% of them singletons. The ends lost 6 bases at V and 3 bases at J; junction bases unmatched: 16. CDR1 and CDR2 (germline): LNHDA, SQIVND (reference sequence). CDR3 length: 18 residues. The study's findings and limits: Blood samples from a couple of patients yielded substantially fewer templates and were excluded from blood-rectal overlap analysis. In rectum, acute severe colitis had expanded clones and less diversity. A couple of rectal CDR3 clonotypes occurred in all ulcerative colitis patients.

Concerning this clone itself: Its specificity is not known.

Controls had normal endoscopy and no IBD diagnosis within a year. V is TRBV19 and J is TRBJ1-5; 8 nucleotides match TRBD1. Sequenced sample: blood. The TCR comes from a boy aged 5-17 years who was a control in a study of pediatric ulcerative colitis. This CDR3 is CASRGGRGPYKFNQPQHF. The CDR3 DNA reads TGTGCCAGTAGGGGCGGCAGGGGGCCCTACAAGTTCAATCAGCCCCAGCATTTT.